One and the same sample provided the 15 T cell receptor beta chains below, sequenced in a study of OX40 agonist ivuxolimab in advanced cancers. TCRdb's table, derived via immunoSEQ multiplex PCR, lists solely in-frame clones and lacks some. This sample has about 22,000 clones, with 77% found just once. The sequencing here drew on CD4+ or CD8+ T cells sorted from blood, taken in a trial of the OX40 agonist ivuxolimab. These receptors were taken from an adult with an advanced solid tumor such as melanoma, head and neck, liver or kidney cancer.

This chain uses TRBV6-6 with TRBJ1-1; D remains unclear. V was shortened by 5 bases and J by 6 bases, with 7 bases between the two germline ends. Germline lookup yields CDR1 MNHNY and CDR2 SVGAGI (reference sequence). The CDR3 consists of 11 residues. The CDR3 spells CASSHGAEAFF. The CDR3 bases are TGTGCCAGCAGTCATGGGGCTGAAGCTTTCTTT.

CDR3 nucleotide sequence: TGCGCCAGCAGCCAAGATTCGGCTAGCGGGGGAGAGACCCAGTACTTC. Translation gives CASSQDSASGGETQYF. V usage is TRBV4-1 and J usage is TRBJ2-5; 10 nucleotides match TRBD2. The CDR3 consists of 16 residues. Germline-derived CDR1 and CDR2 are MGHRA and YSYEKL. J lost 4 bases, V lost 0 bases, and 5 bases had no gene match.

The chain carries TRBV6-6 and TRBJ2-3, with 8 bases aligning to TRBD1. CDR1 and CDR2 (germline): MNHNY, SVGAGI (reference sequence). Trimming cost V 6 bases and J 1 base; bases outside gene matches: 6. The CDR3 spans 15 residues. CDR3: CASRPTGVRTDTQYF. Here the CDR3 DNA reads TGTGCCAGCAGACCGACAGGGGTTCGCACAGATACGCAGTATTTT.

The rearrangement links TRBV30 to TRBJ1-1, with D unresolved. Germline CDR1 and CDR2: GTSNPN and SVGIG (reference sequence). There are 13 residues in the CDR3. Deletions cut 0 bases from V and 8 bases from J, with 13 bases between. Written as DNA, the CDR3 is TGTGCCTGGAGTGTAGCTGGACCTACCGAAGCTTTCTTT. Translated: CAWSVAGPTEAFF.

The chain uses TRBV4-1 and TRBJ1-1, with unresolved D. Germline assignment: CDR1 MGHRA and CDR2 YSYEKL. The CDR3 is 15 residues long. Trimming took 4 bases from V and 0 from J, leaving 12 bases between them. The CDR3 spells CASSPHDTLNTEAFF. The DNA of the CDR3 is TGCGCCAGCAGCCCCCACGACACCCTGAACACTGAAGCTTTCTTT.

This clone was seen just once. The rearrangement joins TRBV7-6 to TRBJ1-1; tentatively, D is TRBD1 (6 bases). The germline CDR1 and CDR2 sequences are SGHVS and FNYEAQ. The CDR3 is made up of 15 amino acids. Trimming removed 2 bases at V and 3 bases at J, with 13 bases between. CDR3 DNA: TGTGCCAGCAGCTTAAGCCAGGGGCGCTACACTGAAGCTTTCTTT. This codes for CASSLSQGRYTEAFF.

The rearrangement joins TRBV6-5 to TRBJ1-1, with 7 nucleotides matching TRBD1. J lost 1 base, V lost 2 bases, and 1 base had no gene match. Germline assignment: CDR1 MNHEY and CDR2 SVGAGI. This CDR3 has 14 residues. As DNA, the CDR3 is TGTGCCAGCAGTTACGACAGGGCGAACACTGAAGCTTTCTTT. Protein: CASSYDRANTEAFF.

V is TRBV10-3 and J is TRBJ2-2; 7 bases fit TRBD1. Germline V gene data show CDR1 as ENHRY and CDR2 as SYGVKD. V was pared by 2 bases and J by 3 bases, with 6 bases of the junction left unmatched. This CDR3 comprises 16 residues. The CDR3: CAISEPDRVHTGELFF. CDR3 in DNA: TGTGCCATCAGTGAGCCCGACAGGGTCCACACCGGGGAGCTGTTTTTT.

The J gene is TRBJ2-2, the V gene TRBV2; D not resolved. This CDR3 region has 12 residues. Trimming cost V 7 bases and J 7 bases, with 10 bases left between them. Germline values: CDR1 SNHLY, CDR2 FYNNEI. CDR3 DNA sequence: TGTGCCAGCAACACCTACGGCGGGGAGCTGTTTTTT. This gives the protein CASNTYGGELFF.

The rearrangement uses TRBV5-4 and TRBJ1-1, with D hard to call. V shed 7 bases and J shed 0 bases, with 10 bases lying between them. The CDR3 loop spans 13 amino acids. The germline gives CDR1 SGHNT, CDR2 YYREEE (reference sequence). CDR3: CASSNGMNTEAFF. Written as DNA, the CDR3 is TGTGCCAGCTCCAATGGGATGAACACTGAAGCTTTCTTT.

The V call is TRBV5-1, the J call TRBJ2-7; 8 nucleotides match TRBD1. The CDR3 is made up of 14 amino acids. Per the germline V gene, CDR1 is SGHRS and CDR2 is YFSETQ. V lost 0 bases and J lost 1; bases outside the gene matches: 0. The DNA of the CDR3 is TGCGCCAGCAGCTTGGGGGACAGGTCCTACGAGCAGTACTTC. Protein sequence: CASSLGDRSYEQYF.

The chain recombines TRBV7-2 with TRBJ2-7; D remains unclear. V was clipped by 4 bases and J by 3 bases, with 16 bases between them. Germline V gives CDR1 SGHTA, CDR2 FQGNSA. The CDR3 totals 15 residues. The CDR3 region has the DNA TGTGCCAGCAGCTCCCCCTCATACGACATCTACGAGCAGTACTTC. This encodes CASSSPSYDIYEQYF.

The gene calls are TRBV29-1 and TRBJ1-1; D call uncertain. The CDR3 consists of 12 residues. V gave up 0 bases and J gave up 3 bases, with 5 bases separating them. From germline, CDR1 is SQVTM and CDR2 ANQGSEA. The CDR3, as DNA: TGCAGCGTTGAAGAGGGTCACACTGAAGCTTTCTTT. It encodes CSVEEGHTEAFF.

The V call is TRBV11-2, the J call TRBJ2-7; 10 nucleotides align to TRBD1. In germline, CDR1 is SGHAT, CDR2 FQNNGV. V gave up 5 bases and J gave up 2 bases; unmatched junction bases: 6. CDR3 length equals 15 residues. The CDR3 region is CASSPEGTGAYEQYF. In nucleotides, the CDR3 is TGTGCCAGCAGCCCAGAGGGGACAGGGGCCTACGAGCAGTACTTC.

This chain links TRBV5-8 with TRBJ2-7; 7 bases agree with TRBD1. V shed 4 bases and J 4 bases; nucleotides not matched to a gene: 11. This CDR3 region has 15 residues. CDR1 SGHTS and CDR2 YDEGEE come from the germline V gene. DNA for the CDR3: TGTGCCAGCAGCAAAGACAGGGCCGGAAGGTACGAGCAGTACTTC. The encoded protein is CASSKDRAGRYEQYF.